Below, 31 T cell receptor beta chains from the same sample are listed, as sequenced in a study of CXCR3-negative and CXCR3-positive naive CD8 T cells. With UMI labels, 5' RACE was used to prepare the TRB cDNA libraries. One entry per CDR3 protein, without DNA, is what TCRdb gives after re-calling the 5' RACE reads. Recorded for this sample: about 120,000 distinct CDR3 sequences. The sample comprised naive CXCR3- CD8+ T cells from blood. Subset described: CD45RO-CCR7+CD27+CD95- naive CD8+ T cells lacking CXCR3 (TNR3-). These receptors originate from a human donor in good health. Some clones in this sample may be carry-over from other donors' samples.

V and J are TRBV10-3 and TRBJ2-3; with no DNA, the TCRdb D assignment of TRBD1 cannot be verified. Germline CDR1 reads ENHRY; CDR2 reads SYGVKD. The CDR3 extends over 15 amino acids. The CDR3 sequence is CAISGQGMLADTQYF.

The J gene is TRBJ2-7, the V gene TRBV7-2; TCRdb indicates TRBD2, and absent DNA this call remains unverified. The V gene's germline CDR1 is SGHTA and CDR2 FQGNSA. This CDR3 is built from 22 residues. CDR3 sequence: CASSSNRIPPRTRDAADYEQYF.

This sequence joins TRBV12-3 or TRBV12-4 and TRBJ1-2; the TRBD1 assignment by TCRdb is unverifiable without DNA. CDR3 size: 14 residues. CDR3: CASSEQGADYGYTF.

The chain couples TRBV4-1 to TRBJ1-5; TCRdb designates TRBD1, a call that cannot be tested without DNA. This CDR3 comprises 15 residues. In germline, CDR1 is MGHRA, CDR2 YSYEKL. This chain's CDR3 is CASSQAGTGGWPQHF.

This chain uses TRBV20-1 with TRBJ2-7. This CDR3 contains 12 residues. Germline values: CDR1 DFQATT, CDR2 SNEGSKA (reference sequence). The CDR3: CSARSVSYEQYF.

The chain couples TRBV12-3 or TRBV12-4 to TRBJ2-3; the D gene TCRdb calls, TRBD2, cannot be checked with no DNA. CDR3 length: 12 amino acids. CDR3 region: CGSGGVVDTQYF.

The CDR3 here is CASSLWLDTGELFF. This chain links TRBV5-5 with TRBJ2-2. CDR1 and CDR2 from the germline V gene are SGHKS and YYEKEE (reference sequence). CDR3 length equals 14 residues. The whole variable domain, filled in from reference TRBV5-5 and TRBJ2-2, reads DAGVTQSPTHLIKTRGQQVTLRCSPISGHKSVSWYQQVLGQGPQFIFQYYEKEERGRGNFPDRFSARQFPNYSSELNVNALLLGDSALYLCASSLWLDTGELFFGEGSRLTVL.

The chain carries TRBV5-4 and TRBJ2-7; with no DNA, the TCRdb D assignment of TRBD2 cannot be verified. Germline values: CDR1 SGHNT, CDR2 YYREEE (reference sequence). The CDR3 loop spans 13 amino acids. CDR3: CASSLWGEYEQYF.

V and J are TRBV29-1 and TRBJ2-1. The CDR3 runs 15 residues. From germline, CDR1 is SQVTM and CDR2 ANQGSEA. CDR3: CSVEISALYYNEQFF.

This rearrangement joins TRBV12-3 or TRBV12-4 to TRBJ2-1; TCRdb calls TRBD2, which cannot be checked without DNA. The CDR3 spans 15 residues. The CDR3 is CASSRSGGHDNEQFF.

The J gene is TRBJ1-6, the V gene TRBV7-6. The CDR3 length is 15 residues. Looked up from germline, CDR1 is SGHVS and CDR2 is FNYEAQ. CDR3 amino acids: CASSLEQGPTSPLHF.

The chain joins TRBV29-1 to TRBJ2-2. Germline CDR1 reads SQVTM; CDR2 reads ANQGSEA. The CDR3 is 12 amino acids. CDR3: CSVVGAAGELFF.

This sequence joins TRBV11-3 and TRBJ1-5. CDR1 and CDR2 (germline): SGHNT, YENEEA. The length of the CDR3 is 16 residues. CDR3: CASSLEPHGDNQPQHF.

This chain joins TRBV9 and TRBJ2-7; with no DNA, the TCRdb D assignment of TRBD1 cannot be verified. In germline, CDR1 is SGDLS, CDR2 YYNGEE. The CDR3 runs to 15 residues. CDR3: CASSVGQGFSYEQYF.

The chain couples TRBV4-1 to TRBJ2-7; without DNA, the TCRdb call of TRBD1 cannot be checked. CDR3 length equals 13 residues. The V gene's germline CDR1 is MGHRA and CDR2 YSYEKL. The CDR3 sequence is CASSQVRAYEQYF.

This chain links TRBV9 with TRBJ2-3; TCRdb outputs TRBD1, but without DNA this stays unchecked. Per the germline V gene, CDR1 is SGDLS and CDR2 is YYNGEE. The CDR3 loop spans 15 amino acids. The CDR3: CASSVDGISTDTQYF. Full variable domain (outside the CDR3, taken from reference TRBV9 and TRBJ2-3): DSGVTQTPKHLITATGQRVTLRCSPRSGDLSVYWYQQSLDQGLQFLIQYYNGEERAKGNILERFSAQQFPDLHSELNLSSLELGDSALYFCASSVDGISTDTQYFGPGTRLTVL.

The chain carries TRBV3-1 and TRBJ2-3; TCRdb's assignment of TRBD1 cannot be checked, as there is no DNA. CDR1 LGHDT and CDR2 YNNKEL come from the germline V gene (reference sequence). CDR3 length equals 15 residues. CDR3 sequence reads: CASTLGGRAADTQYF.

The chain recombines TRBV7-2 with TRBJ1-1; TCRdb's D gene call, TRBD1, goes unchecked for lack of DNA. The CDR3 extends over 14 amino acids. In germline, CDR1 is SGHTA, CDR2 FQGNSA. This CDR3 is CASSPTGDNTEAFF.

This chain's CDR3 is CASSQEGGRGGTDTQYF. The rearrangement joins TRBV4-1 to TRBJ2-3; TCRdb indicates TRBD2, and absent DNA this call remains unverified. Germline CDR1 is MGHRA and CDR2 is YSYEKL. The CDR3 is 17 amino acids.

The CDR3 region is CASGSLPSVLSTDTQYF. The chain carries TRBV6-5 and TRBJ2-3. The CDR3 runs to 17 residues. The germline V gene has CDR1 MNHEY and CDR2 SVGAGI.

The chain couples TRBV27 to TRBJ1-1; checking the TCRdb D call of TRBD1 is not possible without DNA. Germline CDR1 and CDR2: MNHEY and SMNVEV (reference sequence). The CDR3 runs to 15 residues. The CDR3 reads CASSAWRRGKTEAFF.

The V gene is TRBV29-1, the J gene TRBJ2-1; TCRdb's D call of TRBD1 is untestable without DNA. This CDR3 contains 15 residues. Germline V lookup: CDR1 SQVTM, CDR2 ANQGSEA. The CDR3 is CSVDQPQYSFNEQFF.

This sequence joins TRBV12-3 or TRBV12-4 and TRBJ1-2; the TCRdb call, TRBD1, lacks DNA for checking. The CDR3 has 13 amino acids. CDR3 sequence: CASSLGLGVGYTF.

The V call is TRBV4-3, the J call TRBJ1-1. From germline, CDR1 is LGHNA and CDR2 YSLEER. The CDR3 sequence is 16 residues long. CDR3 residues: CASSQEMEASNTEAFF.

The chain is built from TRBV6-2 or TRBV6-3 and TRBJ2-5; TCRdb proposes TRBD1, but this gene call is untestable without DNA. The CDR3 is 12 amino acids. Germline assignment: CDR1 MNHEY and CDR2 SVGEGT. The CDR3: CASSQSLGDQYF.

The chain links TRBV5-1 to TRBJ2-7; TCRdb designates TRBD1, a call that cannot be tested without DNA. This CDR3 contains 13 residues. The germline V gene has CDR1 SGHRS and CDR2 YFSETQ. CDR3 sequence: CASSSGAVDEQYF.

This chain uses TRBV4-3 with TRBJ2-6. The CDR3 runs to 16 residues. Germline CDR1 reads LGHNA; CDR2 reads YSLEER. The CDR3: CASSQDVASGANVLTF.

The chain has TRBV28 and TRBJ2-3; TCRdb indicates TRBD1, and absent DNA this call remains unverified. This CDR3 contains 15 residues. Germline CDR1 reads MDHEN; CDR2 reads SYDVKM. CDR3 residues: CASSYRDRPTDTQYF.

This CDR3 is CASRDGALGYTF. The chain combines TRBV12-3 or TRBV12-4 with TRBJ1-2; TCRdb outputs TRBD1, but without DNA this stays unchecked. This CDR3 spans 12 amino acids.

Here the CDR3 reads CSARDVWDSNEKLFF. This chain connects TRBV20-1 to TRBJ1-4; TCRdb gives TRBD1 as the D gene, but with no DNA this cannot be confirmed. The CDR3 consists of 15 residues. Germline assignment: CDR1 DFQATT and CDR2 SNEGSKA (reference sequence).

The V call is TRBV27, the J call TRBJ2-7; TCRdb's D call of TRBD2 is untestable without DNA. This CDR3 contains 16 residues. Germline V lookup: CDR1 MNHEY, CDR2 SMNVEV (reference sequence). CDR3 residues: CASSLSSGDINYEQYF.